This passage covers 30 T cell receptor beta chains from one sample sequenced in a study of blood T cells in healthy people across ages. A sample-barcoded 5' primer and a J-beta primer mix were used in a second PCR of roughly 7 to 12 cycles. One entry per CDR3 protein results from TCRdb running MiXCR on the 5' RACE reads. Of fewer than 1 million distinct CDR3 sequences listed, around 45% were seen once; the top ten hold roughly 19%. The sequenced material came from blood. The receptors were sampled from a man aged 55 to 70 in good health.

The chain joins TRBV10-3 to TRBJ1-1, with TRBD1 as a possible D gene (5 bases). The V gene's germline CDR1 is ENHRY and CDR2 SYGVKD. There are 15 residues in the CDR3. The ends were cut back, 7 bases at V and 0 bases at J, with 15 bases in the middle. The DNA of the CDR3 is TGTGCCATCATGCGGGGGGGGAGTTTGAACACTGAAGCTTTCTTT. This translates into CAIMRGGSLNTEAFF.

The chain couples TRBV12-5 to TRBJ2-1; no definite D call. Germline-derived CDR1 and CDR2 are LGHNT and FRNRAP. CDR3 length: 13 residues. Trimming took 6 bases from V and 5 from J, leaving 11 bases between them. The CDR3 region is CASGPGRNNEQFF. DNA of the CDR3: TGTGCTAGTGGACCAGGACGAAACAATGAGCAGTTCTTC.

The chain is built from TRBV4-1 and TRBJ2-3; TRBD2 agrees at 9 bases. Unmatched junction bases numbered 8, after V lost 4 bases and J lost 0 bases. Germline V lookup: CDR1 MGHRA, CDR2 YSYEKL. This CDR3 is built from 17 residues. CDR3 sequence reads: CASSRTLAGASTDTQYF. For the CDR3, the DNA is TGCGCCAGCAGCCGAACTTTAGCGGGGGCTAGCACAGATACGCAGTATTTT.

This chain connects TRBV6-5 to TRBJ2-7, with 7 positions matching TRBD1. CDR3 length equals 16 residues. V trimming: 4 bases; J trimming: 0 bases; junction bases outside the gene matches: 9. CDR1 and CDR2 from the germline V gene are MNHEY and SVGAGI. The CDR3 DNA is TGTGCCAGCAGTTCCAGTCCCGGGACAGTCTCCTACGAGCAGTACTTC. It encodes CASSSSPGTVSYEQYF.

This clonotype came up a few times. The genes are TRBV20-1 and TRBJ2-5, with a weak D call TRBD2 (5 bases). The DNA end lines up better with TRBJ2-7; the J call may be wrong. The CDR3 is 11 amino acids. CDR1 is DFQATT and CDR2 is SNEGSKA in the germline V gene (reference sequence). The CDR3 coding sequence is TGCAGTGCTAGCGGGGACTACGAGCAGTACTTC. Amino acids: CSASGDYEQYF.

This chain links TRBV11-2 with TRBJ2-1; TRBD2 agrees at 9 bases. Germline trimming cut 5 bases from V and 4 bases from J; bases unmatched to any gene: 9. CDR1 is SGHAT and CDR2 is FQNNGV in the germline V gene. The CDR3 extends over 16 amino acids. In DNA, the CDR3 is TGTGCCAGCAGCACCAACAGCGGGGGGAGATACAATGAGCAGTTCTTC. Translation: CASSTNSGGRYNEQFF.

The CDR3 sequence: CASSLDRRVTQYF. CDR3 DNA sequence: TGCGCCAGCAGTCTGGACCGCCGGGTCACCCAGTACTTC. The chain joins TRBV10-2 to TRBJ2-5; the D is unclear. Trimming took 5 bases from V and 8 from J, leaving 15 bases between them. The germline V gene has CDR1 WSHSY and CDR2 SAAADI. The CDR3 extends over 13 amino acids.

The chain joins TRBV7-2 to TRBJ2-3, with 7 bases lining up with TRBD2. CDR1 and CDR2 (germline): SGHTA, FQGNSA. J gave up 4 bases and V 2 bases, and 12 bases lay outside the gene matches. The CDR3 length is 17 residues. The CDR3 loop is CASSLNLAGRGADTQYF. CDR3 DNA: TGTGCCAGCAGCTTAAATCTGGCGGGGAGGGGAGCAGATACGCAGTATTTT.

The chain is built from TRBV7-9 and TRBJ2-1; 8 bases agree with TRBD2. This CDR3 contains 14 residues. Germline CDR1 is SEHNR and CDR2 is FQNEAQ (reference sequence). Unmatched junction bases numbered 8, after V lost 3 bases and J lost 10 bases. The CDR3 coding sequence is TGTGCCAGCAGCTTTGGGACTAGTAGTGGGGAGCAGTTCTTC. This translates into CASSFGTSSGEQFF.

Worth noting for this clonotype: It is likely a read error, because the conserved phenylalanine at the end of the CDR3 is missing. The chain combines TRBV5-1 with TRBJ2-1; 8 bases are shared with TRBD2. The CDR3 contains 14 residues. Germline V CDR1 and CDR2: SGHRS, YFSETQ. The J segment lost 8 bases and the V segment lost 1 base, leaving 5 bases of the junction unmatched. The CDR3 DNA reads as TGCGCCAGCAGCTTGACTAGCGGTGTCGATGAGCAGTTCCTC. Its protein product is CASSLTSGVDEQFL.

The rearrangement uses TRBV4-3 and TRBJ1-4, with D uncertain. The CDR3 runs 15 residues. V lost 1 base to trimming and J lost 4 bases, with 10 bases between them. The germline CDR1 and CDR2 sequences are LGHNA and YSLEER. For the CDR3, the DNA is TGCGCCAGCAGCCAAGCGCACAGCCATAATGAAAAACTGTTTTTT. It yields the protein CASSQAHSHNEKLFF.

The genes are TRBV7-9 and TRBJ2-1; the D is unclear. The CDR3 contains 15 residues. Looked up from germline, CDR1 is SEHNR and CDR2 is FQNEAQ (reference sequence). Trimming removed 1 base from V and 6 bases from J, with 13 bases in between. CDR3 loop: CASSLVGGVPNEQFF. The CDR3 DNA is TGTGCCAGCAGCTTAGTGGGCGGAGTACCCAATGAGCAGTTCTTC.

This clonotype was counted ten times or more. The CDR3 protein is CASSYGGNKETQYF. The CDR3 DNA reads as TGTGCCAGCAGTTACGGGGGGAACAAAGAGACCCAGTACTTC. V is TRBV6-6 and J is TRBJ2-5, with a tentative D call TRBD2 (6 bases). Germline CDR1 reads MNHNY; CDR2 reads SVGAGI (reference sequence). This CDR3 contains 14 residues. Trimming left V 2 bases short and J 3 bases short, with 10 bases between.

This clonotype has more than one count but fewer than ten. This chain joins TRBV7-2 and TRBJ2-3, with 15 bases aligning to TRBD2. The J segment lost 10 bases and the V segment lost 5 bases, leaving 10 bases of the junction unmatched. CDR1 is SGHTA and CDR2 is FQGNSA in the germline V gene. This CDR3 has 16 amino acids. The CDR3 loop reads CASSPPGTSGGFPQYF. In nucleotides, the CDR3 is TGTGCCAGCAGCCCCCCCGGGACTAGCGGGGGGTTTCCGCAGTATTTT.

This clonotype was observed many times. CDR3 amino acids: CSARASTDTQYF. In nucleotides, the CDR3 is TGCAGTGCTAGAGCAAGCACAGATACGCAGTATTTT. This rearrangement joins TRBV20-1 to TRBJ2-3; D is ambiguous. Deletions cut 1 base from V and 0 bases from J, with 2 bases between. This CDR3 has 12 amino acids. Germline V gene data show CDR1 as DFQATT and CDR2 as SNEGSKA (reference sequence).

The V call is TRBV29-1, the J call TRBJ2-3; D uncertain. Between the trimmed V and J ends, which lost 6 bases and 7 bases, there was a span of 11 bases. Germline values: CDR1 SQVTM, CDR2 ANQGSEA. CDR3 length equals 11 residues. The CDR3 loop reads CSVRTANTQYF. Here the CDR3 DNA reads TGCAGCGTCCGAACGGCAAATACGCAGTATTTT.

The chain carries TRBV5-1 and TRBJ2-5, with D maybe TRBD1 (5 bases). This CDR3 is built from 13 residues. Trimming left V 0 bases short and J 4 bases short, with 7 bases between. From germline, CDR1 is SGHRS and CDR2 YFSETQ. The CDR3 nucleotides read TGCGCCAGCAGCTTGGCACAGGCAGAGACCCAGTACTTC. It yields the protein CASSLAQAETQYF.

The chain has TRBV7-2 and TRBJ2-7; D perhaps matches TRBD2 (6 bases). V was pared by 5 bases and J by 1 base, with 12 bases between. CDR3 length equals 14 residues. Germline V gene lookup returns CDR1 SGHTA and CDR2 FQGNSA. The DNA of the CDR3 is TGTGCCAGCAGCCCGCAGACTAGTTCCTACGAGCAGTACTTC. It encodes CASSPQTSSYEQYF. The full variable domain, with the rest looked up from reference TRBV7-2 and TRBJ2-7, is GAGVSQSPSNKVTEKGKDVELRCDPISGHTALYWYRQSLGQGLEFLIYFQGNSAPDKSGLPSDRFSAERTGGSVSTLTIQRTQQEDSAVYLCASSPQTSSYEQYFGPGTRLTVT.

The genes are TRBV13 and TRBJ2-1; 11 nucleotides line up with TRBD2. The length of the CDR3 is 14 residues. Germline V gene data show CDR1 as PRHDT and CDR2 as FYEKMQ (reference sequence). The trim removed 7 bases at V and 3 bases at J, leaving 2 bases unmatched. This CDR3 is CASKTSGVYNEQFF. The CDR3 DNA follows: TGTGCCAGCAAGACTAGCGGGGTCTACAATGAGCAGTTCTTC.

The V and J genes are TRBV5-1 and TRBJ1-6; D is possibly TRBD1 (6 bases). Trimming removed 0 bases from V and 2 bases from J, with 9 bases in between. This CDR3 is built from 16 residues. Germline lookup yields CDR1 SGHRS and CDR2 YFSETQ. Here the CDR3 reads CASSLDGTTYNSPLHF. The CDR3 DNA is TGCGCCAGCAGCTTGGATGGGACAACCTATAATTCACCCCTCCACTTT.

The chain employs TRBV20-1 and TRBJ2-4; TRBD1 matches 7 bases. Germline lookup yields CDR1 DFQATT and CDR2 SNEGSKA (reference sequence). Unmatched junction bases numbered 4, after V lost 2 bases and J lost 0 bases. This CDR3 comprises 15 residues. This CDR3 reads CSARRGQLAKNIQYF. In DNA form, the CDR3 reads TGCAGTGCTAGAAGGGGACAGCTAGCCAAAAACATTCAGTACTTC.

This clonotype was observed a few times. For the CDR3, the DNA is TGCAGTGCTCTTGGACAGCTGAACACTGAAGCTTTCTTT. This codes for CSALGQLNTEAFF. The chain employs TRBV20-1 and TRBJ1-1; D perhaps matches TRBD1 (6 bases). The CDR3 is 13 amino acids. Germline V gene data show CDR1 as DFQATT and CDR2 as SNEGSKA (reference sequence). The germline V and J ends were trimmed by 5 bases and 0 bases, with 10 bases remaining between them.

For this clonotype: The junction departs from germline at one end; a sequencing error may be responsible. V and J are TRBV14 and TRBJ2-6; no clear D gene. The CDR3 has 13 amino acids. CDR1 is SGHDN, CDR2 FVKESK, per germline. The CDR3 region is CAGSRLEANVLTF. The CDR3 DNA follows: TGTGCCGGCAGCCGATTGGAGGCCAACGTCCTGACTTTC.

This clonotype was recorded many times. The chain has TRBV29-1 and TRBJ2-2; the D is unclear. Germline V gives CDR1 SQVTM, CDR2 ANQGSEA. The CDR3 has 14 residues. Trimming shortened V by 5 bases and J by 3 bases, and 13 bases separated the two germline ends. CDR3 coding DNA: TGCAGCGTTTACCGGCCCTCGGACACCGGGGAGCTGTTTTTT. Amino acid sequence: CSVYRPSDTGELFF.

About this clonotype: The junction departs from germline at one end; a sequencing error may be responsible. The chain carries TRBV2 and TRBJ2-4, with D perhaps TRBD1 or TRBD2 (5 bases each). The germline V gene encodes CDR1 SNHLY and CDR2 FYNNEI. CDR3 length: 18 amino acids. CDR3 in DNA: TGTGCCAGCAGTGTGTTCTTCCGGGGCAGGCTAGCCGAAAACATTCAGTACTTC. This encodes CASSVFFRGRLAENIQYF.

A word on this clonotype: A much larger clone is a single base away; this may be a read error. The chain carries TRBV7-2 and TRBJ2-7; TRBD1 matches 9 bases. The CDR3 runs to 15 residues. CDR1 is SGHTA and CDR2 is FQGNSA in the germline V gene. V lost 5 bases, J lost 1 base, and 6 bases stayed unmatched. The CDR3: CASSDRDRVSYEQYF. CDR3 nucleotides: TGTGCCAGCAGCGATCGGGACAGGGTTTCCTACGAGCAGTACTTC. The entire variable domain, with the rest obtained from reference TRBV7-2 and TRBJ2-7, is as follows: GAGVSQSPSNKVTEKGKDVELRCDPISGHTALYWYRQSLGQGLEFLIYFQGNSAPDKSGLPSDRFSAERTGGSVSTLTIQRTQQEDSAVYLCASSDRDRVSYEQYFGPGTRLTVT.

This rearrangement joins TRBV3-1 to TRBJ2-1; 7 bases match TRBD2. The CDR3 consists of 13 residues. The V gene's germline CDR1 is LGHDT and CDR2 YNNKEL (reference sequence). With V trimmed by 1 base and J by 10 bases, 4 bases remained unmatched. Here the CDR3 DNA reads TGTGCCAGCAGCCAAGCGGGAGGATGGGAGCAGTTCTTC. This sequence encodes CASSQAGGWEQFF.

The chain links TRBV6-1 to TRBJ2-1; D is unresolved. The CDR3 is 16 amino acids. Germline values: CDR1 MNHNS, CDR2 SASEGT. Deletions cut 3 bases from V and 5 bases from J, with 17 bases between. The DNA of the CDR3 is TGTGCCAGCAGTGATTTCCAGTTCAATCCCAACAATGAGCAGTTCTTC. The encoded protein is CASSDFQFNPNNEQFF.

This clonotype showed up just a few times. This chain's CDR3 is CASSSPGTSGGGSYEQYF. In DNA, the CDR3 is TGTGCCAGCAGCTCGCCCGGGACTAGCGGGGGGGGCTCCTACGAGCAGTACTTC. The V and J genes are TRBV7-2 and TRBJ2-7; 16 bases fit TRBD2. This CDR3 contains 18 residues. CDR1 is SGHTA, CDR2 FQGNSA, per germline. The trim removed 4 bases at V and 0 bases at J, leaving 6 bases unmatched.

J is TRBJ2-5 and V is TRBV7-2, with TRBD2 matching over 7 bases. The assigned J gene may be wrong: the sequence end matches TRBJ2-7 better. Germline V gives CDR1 SGHTA, CDR2 FQGNSA. This CDR3 contains 15 residues. CDR3 in DNA: TGTGCCAGCAGCAAACACGGCGGGAGCTCCTACGAGCAGTACTTC. This codes for CASSKHGGSSYEQYF.